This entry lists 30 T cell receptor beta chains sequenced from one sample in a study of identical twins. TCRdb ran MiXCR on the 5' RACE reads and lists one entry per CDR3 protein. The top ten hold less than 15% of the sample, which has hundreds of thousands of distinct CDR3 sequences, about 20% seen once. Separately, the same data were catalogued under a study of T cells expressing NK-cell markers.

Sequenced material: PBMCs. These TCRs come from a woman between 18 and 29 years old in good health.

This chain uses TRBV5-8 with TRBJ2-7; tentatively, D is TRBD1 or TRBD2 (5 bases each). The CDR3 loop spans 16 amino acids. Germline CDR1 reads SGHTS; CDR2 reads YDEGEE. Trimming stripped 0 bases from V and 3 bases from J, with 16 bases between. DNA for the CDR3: TGTGCCAGCAGCTTGGTCGACGGGGCTGTGTACTACGAGCAGTACTTC. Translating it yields CASSLVDGAVYYEQYF.

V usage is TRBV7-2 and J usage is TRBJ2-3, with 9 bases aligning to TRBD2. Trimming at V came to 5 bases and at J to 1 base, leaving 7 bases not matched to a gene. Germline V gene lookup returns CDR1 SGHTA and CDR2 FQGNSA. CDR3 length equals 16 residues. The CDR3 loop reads CASSAQTSGRTDTQYF. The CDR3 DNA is TGTGCCAGCAGCGCGCAGACTAGCGGACGCACAGATACGCAGTATTTT.

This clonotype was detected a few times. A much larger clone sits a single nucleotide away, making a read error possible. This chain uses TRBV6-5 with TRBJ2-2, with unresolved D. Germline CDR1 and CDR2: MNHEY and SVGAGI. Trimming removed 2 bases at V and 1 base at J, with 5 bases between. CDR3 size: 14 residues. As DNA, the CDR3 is TGTGCCAGCAGTTACAGGGAGAACACCGGGGAGCTGTTTTTT. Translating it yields CASSYRENTGELFF.

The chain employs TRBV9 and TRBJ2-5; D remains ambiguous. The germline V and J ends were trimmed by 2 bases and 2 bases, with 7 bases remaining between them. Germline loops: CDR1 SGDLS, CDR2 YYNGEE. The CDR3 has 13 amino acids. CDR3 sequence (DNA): TGTGCCAGCAGCGTGGCAGATCAAGAGACCCAGTACTTC. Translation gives CASSVADQETQYF.

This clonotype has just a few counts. CDR3 nucleotide sequence: TGCAGTGCTCTTATAAGCGGGAGACCCAATGAGCAGTTCTTC. It codes for CSALISGRPNEQFF. The rearrangement links TRBV20-1 to TRBJ2-1; 8 bases agree with TRBD2. The CDR3 loop spans 14 amino acids. Trimming took 5 bases from V and 6 from J; bases not matched to a gene: 9. CDR1 DFQATT and CDR2 SNEGSKA come from the germline V gene (reference sequence).

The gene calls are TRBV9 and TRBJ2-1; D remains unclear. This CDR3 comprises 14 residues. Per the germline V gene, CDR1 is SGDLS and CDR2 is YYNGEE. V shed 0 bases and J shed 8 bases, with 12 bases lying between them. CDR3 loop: CASSVAAAGDEQFF. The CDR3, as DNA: TGTGCCAGCAGCGTAGCGGCCGCTGGCGATGAGCAGTTCTTC.

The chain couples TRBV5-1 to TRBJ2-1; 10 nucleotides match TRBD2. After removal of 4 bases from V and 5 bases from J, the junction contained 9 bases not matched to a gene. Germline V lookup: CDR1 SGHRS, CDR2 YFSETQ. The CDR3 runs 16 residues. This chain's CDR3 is CASSRGPAGGDNEQFF. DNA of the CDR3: TGCGCCAGCAGCCGGGGGCCAGCGGGAGGGGACAATGAGCAGTTCTTC.

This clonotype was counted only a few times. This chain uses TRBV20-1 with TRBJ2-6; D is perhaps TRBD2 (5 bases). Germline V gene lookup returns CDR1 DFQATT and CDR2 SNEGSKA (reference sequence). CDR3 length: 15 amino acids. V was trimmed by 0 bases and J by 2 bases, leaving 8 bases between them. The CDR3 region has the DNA TGCAGTGCTAGAGATCTGGGAGCTGGGGCCAACGTCCTGACTTTC. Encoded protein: CSARDLGAGANVLTF.

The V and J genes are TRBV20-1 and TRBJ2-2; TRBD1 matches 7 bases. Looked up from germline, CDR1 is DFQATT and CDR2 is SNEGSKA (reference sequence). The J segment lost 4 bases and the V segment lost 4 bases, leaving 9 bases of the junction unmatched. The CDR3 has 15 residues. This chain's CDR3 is CSATRDSSFTGELFF. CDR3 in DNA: TGCAGTGCTACCCGGGACAGCTCCTTCACCGGGGAGCTGTTTTTT.

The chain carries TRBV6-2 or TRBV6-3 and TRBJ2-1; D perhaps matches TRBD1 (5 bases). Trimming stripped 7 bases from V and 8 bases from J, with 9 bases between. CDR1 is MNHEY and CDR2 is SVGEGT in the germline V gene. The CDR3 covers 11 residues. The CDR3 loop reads CASILGDEQFF. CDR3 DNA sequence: TGTGCCAGCATTTTAGGGGATGAGCAGTTCTTC.

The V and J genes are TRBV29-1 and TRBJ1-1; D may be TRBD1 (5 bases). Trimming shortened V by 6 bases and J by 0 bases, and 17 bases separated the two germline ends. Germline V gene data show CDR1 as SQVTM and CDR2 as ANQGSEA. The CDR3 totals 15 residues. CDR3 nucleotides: TGCAGCGTGGACCCAAAGGGGTCAATGAACACTGAAGCTTTCTTT. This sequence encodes CSVDPKGSMNTEAFF. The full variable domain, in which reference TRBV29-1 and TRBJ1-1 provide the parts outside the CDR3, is SAVISQKPSRDICQRGTSLTIQCQVDSQVTMMFWYRQQPGQSLTLIATANQGSEATYESGFVIDKFPISRPNLTFSTLTVSNMSPEDSSIYLCSVDPKGSMNTEAFFGQGTRLTVV.

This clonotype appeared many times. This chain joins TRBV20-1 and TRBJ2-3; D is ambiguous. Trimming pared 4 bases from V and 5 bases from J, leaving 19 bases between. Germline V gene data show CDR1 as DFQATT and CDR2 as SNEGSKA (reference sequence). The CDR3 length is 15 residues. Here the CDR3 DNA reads TGCAGTGCTATGTCAAATGGTAGGGTGGGAGATACGCAGTATTTT. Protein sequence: CSAMSNGRVGDTQYF.

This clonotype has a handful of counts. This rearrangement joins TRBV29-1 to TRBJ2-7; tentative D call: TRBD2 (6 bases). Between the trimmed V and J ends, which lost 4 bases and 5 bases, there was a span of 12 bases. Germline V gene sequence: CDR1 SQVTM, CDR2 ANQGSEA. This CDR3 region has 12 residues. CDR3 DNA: TGCAGCGTTGTGGTGACTAGTAACGAGCAGTACTTC. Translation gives CSVVVTSNEQYF.

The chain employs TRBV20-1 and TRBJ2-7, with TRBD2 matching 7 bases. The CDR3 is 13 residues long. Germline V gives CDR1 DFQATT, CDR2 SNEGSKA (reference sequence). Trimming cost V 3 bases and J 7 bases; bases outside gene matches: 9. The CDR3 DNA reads TGCAGTGCTAGTCCAGGAGGGAGGGAAGAGCAGTACTTC. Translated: CSASPGGREEQYF.

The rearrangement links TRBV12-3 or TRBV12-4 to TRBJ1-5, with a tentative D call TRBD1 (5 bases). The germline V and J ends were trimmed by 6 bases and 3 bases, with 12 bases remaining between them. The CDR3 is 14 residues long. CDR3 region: CASRKMDINQPQHF. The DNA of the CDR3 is TGTGCCAGCAGGAAGATGGACATCAATCAGCCCCAGCATTTT.

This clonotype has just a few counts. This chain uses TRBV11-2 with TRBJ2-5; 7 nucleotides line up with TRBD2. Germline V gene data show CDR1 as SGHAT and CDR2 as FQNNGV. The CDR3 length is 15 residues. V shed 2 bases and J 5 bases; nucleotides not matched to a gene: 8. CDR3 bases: TGTGCCAGCAGCTTACGTCTACACGGGAGGGAGACCCAGTACTTC. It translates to CASSLRLHGRETQYF.

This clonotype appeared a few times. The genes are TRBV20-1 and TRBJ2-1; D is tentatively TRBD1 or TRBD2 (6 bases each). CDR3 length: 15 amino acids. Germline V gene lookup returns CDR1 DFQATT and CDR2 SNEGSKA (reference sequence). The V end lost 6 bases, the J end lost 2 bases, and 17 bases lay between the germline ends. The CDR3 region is CSARRGALTYNEQFF. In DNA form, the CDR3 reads TGCAGTGCGCGGAGGGGGGCGTTAACCTACAATGAGCAGTTCTTC.

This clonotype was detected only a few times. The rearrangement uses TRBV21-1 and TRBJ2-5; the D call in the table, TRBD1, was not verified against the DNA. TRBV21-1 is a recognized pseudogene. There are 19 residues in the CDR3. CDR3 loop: CASSKGVLGTGALPKTQYF. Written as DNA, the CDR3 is TGTGCCAGCAGCAAAGGTGTGCTCGGGACAGGGGCCCTCCCGAAGACCCAGTACTTC.

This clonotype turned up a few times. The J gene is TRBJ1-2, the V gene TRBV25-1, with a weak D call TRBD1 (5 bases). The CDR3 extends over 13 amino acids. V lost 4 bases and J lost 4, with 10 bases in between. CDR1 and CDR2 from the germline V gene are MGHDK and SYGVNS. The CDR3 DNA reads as TGTGCCAGCAGTGGGGGGGAACTCTATGGCTACACCTTC. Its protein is CASSGGELYGYTF.

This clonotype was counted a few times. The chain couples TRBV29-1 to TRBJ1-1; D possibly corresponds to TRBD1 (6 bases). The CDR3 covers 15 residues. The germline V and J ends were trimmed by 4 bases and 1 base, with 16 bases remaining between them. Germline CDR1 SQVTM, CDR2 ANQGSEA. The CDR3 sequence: CSVGAQGRGNTEAFF. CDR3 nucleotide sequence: TGCAGCGTTGGGGCCCAGGGGAGGGGGAACACTGAAGCTTTCTTT.

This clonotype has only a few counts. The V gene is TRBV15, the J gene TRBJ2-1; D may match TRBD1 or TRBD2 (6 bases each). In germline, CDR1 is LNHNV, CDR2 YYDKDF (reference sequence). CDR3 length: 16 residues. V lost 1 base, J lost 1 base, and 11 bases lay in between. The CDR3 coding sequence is TGTGCCACCAGCAGAGTACCGGGGGCTTCCTACAATGAGCAGTTCTTC. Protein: CATSRVPGASYNEQFF.

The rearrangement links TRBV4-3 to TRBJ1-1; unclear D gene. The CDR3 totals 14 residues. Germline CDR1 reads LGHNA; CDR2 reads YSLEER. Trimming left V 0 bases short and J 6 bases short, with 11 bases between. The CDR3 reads CASSQDWDFAEAFF. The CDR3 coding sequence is TGCGCCAGCAGCCAAGATTGGGATTTCGCTGAAGCTTTCTTT.

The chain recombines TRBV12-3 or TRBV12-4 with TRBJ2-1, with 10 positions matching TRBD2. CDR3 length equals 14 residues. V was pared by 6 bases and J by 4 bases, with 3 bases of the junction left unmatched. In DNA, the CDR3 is TGTGCCAGCAGAGTTAGCGGGGGGTACAATGAGCAGTTCTTC. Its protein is CASRVSGGYNEQFF.

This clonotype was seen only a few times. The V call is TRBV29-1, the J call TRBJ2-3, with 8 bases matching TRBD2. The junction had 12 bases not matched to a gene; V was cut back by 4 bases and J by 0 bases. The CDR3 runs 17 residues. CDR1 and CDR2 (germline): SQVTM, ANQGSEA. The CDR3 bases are TGCAGCGTTGTGCAGGTGGTAGCGGGATTCAGCACAGATACGCAGTATTTT. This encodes CSVVQVVAGFSTDTQYF.

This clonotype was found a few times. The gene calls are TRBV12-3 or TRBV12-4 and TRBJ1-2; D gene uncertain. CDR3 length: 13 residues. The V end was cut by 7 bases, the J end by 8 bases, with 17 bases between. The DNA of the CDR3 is TGTGCCAGCACCCCGGTCGGGTTAGGAGGCTACACCTTC. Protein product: CASTPVGLGGYTF.

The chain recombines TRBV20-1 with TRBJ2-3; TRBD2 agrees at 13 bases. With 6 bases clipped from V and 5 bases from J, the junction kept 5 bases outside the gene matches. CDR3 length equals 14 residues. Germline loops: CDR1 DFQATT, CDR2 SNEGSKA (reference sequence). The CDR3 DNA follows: TGCAGTGCACTCAGACTAGCGGGGGGAGATACGCAGTATTTT. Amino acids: CSALRLAGGDTQYF.

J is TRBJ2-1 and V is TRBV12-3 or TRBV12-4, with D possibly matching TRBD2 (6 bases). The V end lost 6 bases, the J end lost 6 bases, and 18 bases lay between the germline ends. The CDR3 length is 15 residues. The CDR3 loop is CASSPGGRTFNEQFF. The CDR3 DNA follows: TGTGCCAGCAGCCCCGGAGGGCGGACCTTCAATGAGCAGTTCTTC.

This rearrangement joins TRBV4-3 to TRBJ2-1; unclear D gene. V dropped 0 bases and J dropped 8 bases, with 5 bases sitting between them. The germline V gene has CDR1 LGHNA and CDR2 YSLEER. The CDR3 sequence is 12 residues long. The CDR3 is CASSQDSHEQFF. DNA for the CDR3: TGCGCCAGCAGCCAAGATTCCCATGAGCAGTTCTTC.

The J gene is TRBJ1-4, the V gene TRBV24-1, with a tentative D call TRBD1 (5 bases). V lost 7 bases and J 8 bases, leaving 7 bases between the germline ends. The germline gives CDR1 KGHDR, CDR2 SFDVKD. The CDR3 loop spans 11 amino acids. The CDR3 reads CATRTVEKLFF. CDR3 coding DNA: TGTGCCACCAGGACAGTAGAAAAACTGTTTTTT.

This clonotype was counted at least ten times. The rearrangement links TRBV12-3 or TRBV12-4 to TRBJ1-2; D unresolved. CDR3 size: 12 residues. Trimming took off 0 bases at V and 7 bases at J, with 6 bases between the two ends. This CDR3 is CASSLAMSGYTF. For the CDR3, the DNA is TGTGCCAGCAGTTTAGCGATGAGTGGCTACACCTTC.